This T cell receptor beta chain derives from a study of CD8 T cells in Susac syndrome. cDNA came from 0.5 to 1 ug RNA primed by random hexamers. TCRdb reprocessed the immunoSEQ multiplex PCR reads with MiXCR, giving one entry per CDR3 protein. The table shows over 100,000 distinct CDR3 sequences, with 96% occurring only once. This TCR came from a human donor with Susac syndrome. Specimen: CD4+ T cells from PBMCs.

The CDR3 is CATSENGGGSYEQYF. Here the CDR3 DNA reads TGTGCCACCAGTGAAAACGGGGGAGGCTCCTACGAGCAGTACTTC. The J gene is TRBJ2-7, the V gene TRBV24-1; D possibly corresponds to TRBD2 (6 bases). The V end was cut by 4 bases, the J end by 0 bases, with 12 bases between. Germline V gene sequence: CDR1 KGHDR, CDR2 SFDVKD. The CDR3 extends over 15 amino acids.